Below, 3 T cell receptor beta chains from the same sample are listed, as sequenced in a study of tumor and adjacent non-tumor tissue in lung cancer. The library came from three nested PCR rounds adapted from ARM-PCR protocols. TCRdb fed the multiplex PCR reads into MiXCR, producing one record per CDR3 protein. The profile shows some 200,000 distinct CDR3 sequences, 71% of them singletons. This sample's RNA came from whole unsorted tissue. Specimen: lung tumor tissue. These TCRs come from a man between 60 and 75 years old with non-small cell lung cancer.

Comment on this clonotype: This may arise from a read error, as a much more abundant clone is one base away. The chain combines TRBV20-1 with TRBJ2-1; no definite D call. The germline V gene encodes CDR1 DFQATT and CDR2 SNEGSKA (reference sequence). Trimming removed 7 bases at V and 4 bases at J, with 17 bases between. This CDR3 is 14 amino acids long. CDR3 in amino acids: CSVDPAARYNEQFF. For the CDR3, the DNA is TGCAGTGTTGACCCGGCGGCACGGTACAATGAGCAGTTCTTC.

Of note for this clonotype: The junction differs from germline at one of its ends, possibly a read error. For the CDR3, the DNA is TGTGCCAGCAGCTCCTACAGGGTGAGTGAAGCTCTCTTT. Encoded protein: CASSSYRVSEALF. V usage is TRBV11-2 and J usage is TRBJ1-1; TRBD1 is a possible D gene (6 bases). Germline lookup yields CDR1 SGHAT and CDR2 FQNNGV. The CDR3 is 13 amino acids. Supplemented by reference TRBV11-2 and TRBJ1-1, the full variable domain reads EAGVAQSPRYKIIEKRQSVAFWCNPISGHATLYWYQQILGQGPKLLIQFQNNGVVDDSQLPKDRFSAERLKGVDSTLKIQPAKLEDSAVYLCASSSYRVSEALFGQGTRLTVV.

Concerning this clonotype: Sequence at one end of the junction differs from germline and may be a read error. The chain uses TRBV20-1 and TRBJ2-4; maybe TRBD2 (6 bases). This CDR3 has 12 amino acids. Germline assignment: CDR1 DFQATT and CDR2 SNEGSKA (reference sequence). The CDR3 protein is CNARDFLGDWYF. The CDR3 DNA reads as TGCAATGCTAGAGATTTTCTAGGGGACTGGTACTTC.